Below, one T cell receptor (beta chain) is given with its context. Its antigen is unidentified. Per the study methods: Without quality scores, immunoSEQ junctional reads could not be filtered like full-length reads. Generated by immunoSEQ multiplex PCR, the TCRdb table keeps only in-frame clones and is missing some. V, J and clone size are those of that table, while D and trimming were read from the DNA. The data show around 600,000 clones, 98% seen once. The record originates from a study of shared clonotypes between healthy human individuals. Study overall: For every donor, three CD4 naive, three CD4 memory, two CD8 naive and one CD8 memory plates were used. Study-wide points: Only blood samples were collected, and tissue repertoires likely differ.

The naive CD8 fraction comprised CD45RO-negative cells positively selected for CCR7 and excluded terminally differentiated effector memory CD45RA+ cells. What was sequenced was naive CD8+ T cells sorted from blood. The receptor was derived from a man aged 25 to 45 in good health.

This chain's CDR3 is CAWSLGIGARNAYTF. CDR3 DNA sequence: TGTGCCTGGAGTCTCGGTATAGGAGCGAGGAATGCCTACACCTTC. The chain combines TRBV30 with TRBJ1-2; unclear D gene. Trimming left V 2 bases short and J 10 bases short, with 23 bases between. Germline V gene data show CDR1 as GTSNPN and CDR2 as SVGIG (reference sequence). The CDR3 contains 15 residues.